The sequence of this T cell receptor beta chain was determined in a study of Ad26.COV2.S vaccination and SARS-CoV-2 variants. The sample's treatment: around 19 received Ad26.COV2.S at low or high dose, single or two shots; about 5 received placebo; per-sample allocation not given. Day 63 after the first injection of vaccine or placebo was the sampling time. Using immunoSEQ multiplex PCR, the repertoire was profiled, and TCRdb retains in-frame clones only, with some absent. The sample carries about 400,000 clones, about 88% recorded once. The CDR3 totals 16 residues. Germline V gives CDR1 MRHNA, CDR2 SNTAGT. The trim removed 3 bases at V and 8 bases at J, leaving 12 bases unmatched.

This TCR was sampled from a person between 18 and 65 years old who received the Ad26.COV2.S COVID-19 vaccine or a placebo. Sequences were derived from peripheral blood, sampled in a trial of Ad26.COV2.S vaccine versus placebo. The chain links TRBV6-4 to TRBJ2-1; 8 bases are shared with TRBD2. The chain's CDR3 is CASSEAGTRIVDEQFF. The CDR3 DNA follows: TGTGCCAGCAGTGAGGCCGGGACTAGAATCGTCGATGAGCAGTTCTTC.